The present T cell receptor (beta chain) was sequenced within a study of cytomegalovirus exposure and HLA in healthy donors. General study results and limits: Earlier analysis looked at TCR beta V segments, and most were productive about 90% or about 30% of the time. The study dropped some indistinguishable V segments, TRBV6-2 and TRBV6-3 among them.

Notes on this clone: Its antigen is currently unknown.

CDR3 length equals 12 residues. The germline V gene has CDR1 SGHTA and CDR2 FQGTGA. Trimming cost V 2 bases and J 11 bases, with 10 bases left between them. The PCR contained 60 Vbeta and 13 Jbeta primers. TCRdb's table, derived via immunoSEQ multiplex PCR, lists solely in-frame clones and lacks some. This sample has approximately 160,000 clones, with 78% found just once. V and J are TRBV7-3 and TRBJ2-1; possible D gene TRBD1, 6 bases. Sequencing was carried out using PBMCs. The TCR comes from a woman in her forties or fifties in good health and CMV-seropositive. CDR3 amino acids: CASSLGQGKQFF. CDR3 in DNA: TGTGCCAGCAGCTTAGGGCAGGGGAAGCAGTTCTTC.